The entry below gives a single T cell receptor beta chain sequence along with its context. These data belong to a study of blood T cell repertoires in COVID-19. Overall study context: The study drew acute and convalescent COVID-19 samples from the United States, Italy and Spain. PBMCs, B-cell-depleted T cells, or T cells were the source of the cDNA or gDNA that made up the material.

CDR1 is WSHSY, CDR2 SAAADI, per germline. Trimming left V 6 bases short and J 2 bases short, with 12 bases between. The CDR3 sequence is 14 residues long. As originally analysed: Cell counts per sample came from amplifying reference gene primers. Measured with immunoSEQ multiplex PCR; TCRdb has only the in-frame clones, and not every one. V, J and clone size were drawn from that table, and D and trimming were deduced from the DNA. The repertoire holds approximately 170,000 clones, with approximately 80% as singletons. Source material: peripheral blood. This clonotype was obtained from a man aged 65-85 years who had recovered from COVID-19. The chain carries TRBV10-2 and TRBJ2-3; tentatively, D is TRBD1 (6 bases). The CDR3 coding sequence is TGCGCCAGCAGCCACGGACAGCACACAGATACGCAGTATTTT. Translation: CASSHGQHTDTQYF.